This TCR beta chain appears in the sequencing data of a study of blood T cell repertoires in COVID-19. The CDR3 has 12 amino acids. On this clone itself: One junction end disagrees with the germline gene, perhaps due to a read error.

Using immunoSEQ multiplex PCR, the repertoire was profiled, and TCRdb retains in-frame clones only, with some absent. In the table there are some 150,000 clones, approximately 80% of which are singletons. The chain uses TRBV12-3 or TRBV12-4 and TRBJ1-2, with D uncertain. The sequenced sample consisted of peripheral blood. The receptor was derived from a human donor in a cohort sampled during active COVID-19. The CDR3 sequence is CASSLLGSTRAF. Here the CDR3 DNA reads TGTGCCAGCAGCCTCCTGGGTTCGACCCGGGCCTTC.